This entry lists 27 T cell receptor beta chains sequenced from one sample in a study of cytomegalovirus exposure and HLA in healthy donors. The PCR employed 60 Vbeta primers together with 13 Jbeta primers. Assay used: immunoSEQ multiplex PCR; TCRdb lists only in-frame clones, some missing. Counted here are 140,000 to 150,000 clones, around two thirds occurring once; the ten biggest clones make up roughly 2%. Sequenced: PBMCs. These receptors were obtained from a woman in her sixties in good health and CMV-seropositive.

The J gene is TRBJ2-7, the V gene TRBV5-1, with 9 bases fitting TRBD2. V trimming: 3 bases; J trimming: 5 bases; junction bases outside the gene matches: 12. From germline, CDR1 is SGHRS and CDR2 YFSETQ. The CDR3 covers 16 residues. The CDR3 nucleotides read TGCGCCAGCAGCTACGGACCGGGACTAGCTACGGACGAGCAGTACTTC. It is translated as CASSYGPGLATDEQYF.

This clone was seen a single time. The chain carries TRBV19 and TRBJ1-3; 8 bases fit TRBD1. The CDR3 runs 15 residues. The germline CDR1 and CDR2 sequences are LNHDA and SQIVND (reference sequence). V gave up 8 bases and J gave up 2 bases; unmatched junction bases: 8. The CDR3 sequence is CASLRDRGPGNTIYF. CDR3 sequence (DNA): TGTGCCAGTCTTCGAGACAGGGGCCCTGGAAACACCATATATTTT.

This clone was recorded a few times. V gene TRBV7-6 combines with J gene TRBJ2-3, with D perhaps TRBD2 (6 bases). CDR3 length: 14 amino acids. The V and J ends lost 1 base and 2 bases respectively, with 7 bases between them. Per the germline V gene, CDR1 is SGHVS and CDR2 is FNYEAQ. This CDR3 reads CASSLGTTTDTQYF. CDR3 DNA: TGTGCCAGCAGCTTAGGGACTACCACAGATACGCAGTATTTT.

This rearrangement joins TRBV5-1 to TRBJ1-1; D is ambiguous. The CDR3 is made up of 13 amino acids. Germline V lookup: CDR1 SGHRS, CDR2 YFSETQ. V shed 0 bases and J shed 7 bases, with 10 bases lying between them. CDR3 DNA: TGCGCCAGCAGCTTGGACAGTATTCTTGAAGCTTTCTTT. Residues: CASSLDSILEAFF.

The V call is TRBV28, the J call TRBJ2-1; D call uncertain. CDR1 MDHEN and CDR2 SYDVKM come from the germline V gene. The ends were cut back, 2 bases at V and 4 bases at J, with 9 bases in the middle. This CDR3 contains 14 residues. In DNA form, the CDR3 reads TGTGCCAGCAGTTTAATACAGAGATACAATGAGCAGTTCTTC. Translating gives CASSLIQRYNEQFF.

This rearrangement joins TRBV7-9 to TRBJ2-1; TRBD2 might be the D (7 bases). The V gene's germline CDR1 is SEHNR and CDR2 FQNEAQ (reference sequence). V lost 0 bases to trimming and J lost 0 bases, with 9 bases between them. The CDR3 contains 16 residues. CDR3: CASSLAGGHSYNEQFF. CDR3 DNA sequence: TGTGCCAGCAGCTTAGCGGGGGGGCACTCCTACAATGAGCAGTTCTTC.

The chain uses TRBV6-4 and TRBJ2-1, with TRBD2 matching 8 bases. Germline V lookup: CDR1 MRHNA, CDR2 SNTAGT. The CDR3 spans 16 residues. V gave up 6 bases and J gave up 7 bases; unmatched junction bases: 14. This chain's CDR3 is CASRGDSGAGVNEQFF. The CDR3 DNA follows: TGTGCCAGCAGAGGCGACTCGGGAGCGGGAGTAAATGAGCAGTTCTTC.

Written as DNA, the CDR3 is TGTGCCAGCAGTGGCACAGGGCGCGAGACCCAGTACTTC. Translating it yields CASSGTGRETQYF. This chain joins TRBV6-1 and TRBJ2-5, with D perhaps TRBD1 (6 bases). The CDR3 runs to 13 residues. Germline lookup yields CDR1 MNHNS and CDR2 SASEGT. V was clipped by 4 bases and J by 5 bases, with 11 bases between them.

This chain links TRBV28 with TRBJ2-5; perhaps TRBD2 as D (6 bases). Germline V CDR1 and CDR2: MDHEN, SYDVKM. The length of the CDR3 is 13 residues. V gave up 8 bases and J gave up 1 base, with 11 bases separating them. CDR3 amino acids: CASSRGIQETQYF. The CDR3 bases are TGTGCCAGCTCCCGGGGGATCCAAGAGACCCAGTACTTC.

This clone was counted a few times. The V gene is TRBV5-6, the J gene TRBJ1-6; 7 nucleotides align to TRBD1. This CDR3 contains 17 residues. Germline-derived CDR1 and CDR2 are SGHDT and YYEEEE. Unmatched junction bases numbered 17, after V lost 4 bases and J lost 10 bases. The CDR3 region has the DNA TGTGCCAGCAGCCTAAACCCCGACAGGGTAGTCGGCTCACCCCTCCACTTT. Amino acid sequence: CASSLNPDRVVGSPLHF.

V is TRBV2 and J is TRBJ2-4, with 7 bases lining up with TRBD2. Germline V CDR1 and CDR2: SNHLY, FYNNEI. The CDR3 contains 16 residues. The V segment lost 6 bases and the J segment 0 bases; nucleotides outside the gene matches: 8. As DNA, the CDR3 is TGTGCCAGCAGCAAGGCTAGCGGAGGAGCCAAAAACATTCAGTACTTC. Protein: CASSKASGGAKNIQYF.

A note on this clone: This specimen includes other DNA sequences encoding the same CDR3. The gene calls are TRBV27 and TRBJ1-1; TRBD1 agrees at 7 bases. The CDR3 runs 14 residues. V was clipped by 0 bases and J by 4 bases; unmatched bases: 2. Germline lookup yields CDR1 MNHEY and CDR2 SMNVEV (reference sequence). CDR3 sequence: CASSLSAGGTEAFF. CDR3 DNA sequence: TGTGCCAGCAGTTTATCTGCAGGGGGCACTGAAGCTTTCTTT.

The V and J genes are TRBV7-9 and TRBJ2-5; tentative D call: TRBD2 (6 bases). This CDR3 region has 13 residues. Deletions cut 4 bases from V and 7 bases from J, with 13 bases between. The germline V gene has CDR1 SEHNR and CDR2 FQNEAQ (reference sequence). The chain's CDR3 is CASSSRGPGTQYF. The CDR3 coding sequence is TGTGCCAGCAGCTCGCGGGGACCCGGGACCCAGTACTTC.

This chain joins TRBV27 and TRBJ1-4, with D uncertain. CDR1 MNHEY and CDR2 SMNVEV come from the germline V gene (reference sequence). This CDR3 is built from 14 residues. The V end was cut by 4 bases, the J end by 0 bases, with 6 bases between. The CDR3 spells CASSSISTNEKLFF. The DNA for the CDR3 is TGTGCCAGCAGTTCCATTTCAACTAATGAAAAACTGTTTTTT.

This clone was counted a few times. CDR3 residues: CASSHIRTGNNYGYTF. CDR3 nucleotides: TGTGCCAGCAGCCACATCCGGACGGGGAACAACTATGGCTACACCTTC. The chain couples TRBV4-2 to TRBJ1-2; D is unclear. Germline CDR1 LGHNA, CDR2 YNFKEQ. The CDR3 extends over 16 amino acids. The germline V and J ends were trimmed by 3 bases and 2 bases, with 16 bases remaining between them.

This sequence joins TRBV9 and TRBJ2-7; TRBD1 might be the D (6 bases). CDR3 length equals 11 residues. Trimming removed 7 bases from V and 7 bases from J, with 12 bases in between. Germline-derived CDR1 and CDR2 are SGDLS and YYNGEE. The CDR3 bases are TGTGCCAGCGGGACACTGCTGGAGCAGTACTTC. Protein sequence: CASGTLLEQYF. The full variable domain, in which reference TRBV9 and TRBJ2-7 provide the parts outside the CDR3, is DSGVTQTPKHLITATGQRVTLRCSPRSGDLSVYWYQQSLDQGLQFLIQYYNGEERAKGNILERFSAQQFPDLHSELNLSSLELGDSALYFCASGTLLEQYFGPGTRLTVT.

The rearrangement uses TRBV21-1 and TRBJ1-2; TRBD1 reflects the table's D call only, with no check against the DNA. TRBV21-1 is reported as a pseudogene. This CDR3 contains 13 residues. CDR3 coding DNA: TGTGCCAGCAGCCGCCCGCCAGGGTTTGGCTACACCTTC. This gives the protein CASSRPPGFGYTF.

The chain couples TRBV7-2 to TRBJ1-3; perhaps TRBD1 as D (6 bases). The CDR3 runs 15 residues. Germline V CDR1 and CDR2: SGHTA, FQGNSA. V was trimmed by 1 base and J by 0 bases, leaving 7 bases between them. Written as DNA, the CDR3 is TGTGCCAGCAGCTTAGGGACAGACTCTGGAAACACCATATATTTT. This translates into CASSLGTDSGNTIYF.

This chain uses TRBV11-1 with TRBJ2-1, with 7 bases fitting TRBD2. Germline CDR1 SGHAT, CDR2 FQDESV (reference sequence). This CDR3 region has 16 residues. The V segment lost 1 base and the J segment 10 bases; nucleotides outside the gene matches: 13. CDR3 amino acids: CASSLVGGTTRIEQFF. DNA for the CDR3: TGTGCCAGCAGCTTAGTCGGTGGGACTACACGCATAGAGCAGTTCTTC.

The CDR3 region has the DNA TGTGCCAGCAGCTTAGCCCCCCCGGGAACTGGAAACACCATATATTTT. It yields the protein CASSLAPPGTGNTIYF. V usage is TRBV7-3 and J usage is TRBJ1-3; D ambiguous. This CDR3 has 16 amino acids. The germline gives CDR1 SGHTA, CDR2 FQGTGA. The V and J ends lost 2 bases and 2 bases respectively, with 13 bases between them.

This rearrangement joins TRBV5-1 to TRBJ1-2, with D perhaps TRBD1 (6 bases). CDR1 and CDR2 from the germline V gene are SGHRS and YFSETQ. The CDR3 has 16 residues. Trimming took 0 bases from V and 2 from J, leaving 14 bases between them. The CDR3 is CASSLAERGQNYGYTF. DNA of the CDR3: TGCGCCAGCAGCTTGGCGGAGCGGGGGCAGAACTATGGCTACACCTTC.

This clone was detected only a few times. J is TRBJ2-5 and V is TRBV5-6; 13 nucleotides align to TRBD2. CDR1 and CDR2 (germline): SGHDT, YYEEEE. The CDR3 has 16 residues. V shed 3 bases and J 3 bases; nucleotides not matched to a gene: 5. CDR3 amino acids: CASSYKGLAGKETQYF. DNA of the CDR3: TGTGCCAGCAGCTACAAGGGACTAGCGGGGAAAGAGACCCAGTACTTC.

J is TRBJ1-2 and V is TRBV18; TRBD1 aligns across 8 bases. This CDR3 is 13 amino acids long. Looked up from germline, CDR1 is KGHSH and CDR2 is LQKENI. The V segment lost 3 bases and the J segment 5 bases; nucleotides outside the gene matches: 2. In DNA, the CDR3 is TGTGCCAGCTCACCGGACAGGGATTATGGCTACACCTTC. It codes for CASSPDRDYGYTF.

This clone was seen only a few times. CDR3 DNA sequence: TGTGCCACCCGCCCCGGGTCCGCGAACACCGGGGAGCTGTTTTTT. Its protein product is CATRPGSANTGELFF. The rearrangement uses TRBV27 and TRBJ2-2; D gene uncertain. CDR1 is MNHEY, CDR2 SMNVEV, per germline (reference sequence). This CDR3 is 15 amino acids long. Trimming removed 10 bases from V and 0 bases from J, with 15 bases in between.

The chain carries TRBV18 and TRBJ2-7, with 11 bases lining up with TRBD1. The CDR3 spans 14 residues. CDR1 and CDR2 (germline): KGHSH, LQKENI. V lost 6 bases and J lost 5; bases outside the gene matches: 6. The chain's CDR3 is CASSGTGGINEQYF. The CDR3 region has the DNA TGTGCCAGCTCCGGGACAGGGGGTATAAACGAGCAGTACTTC.

The gene calls are TRBV15 and TRBJ2-7; 7 nucleotides align to TRBD1. J was trimmed by 3 bases and V by 0 bases; bases with no gene match: 5. The CDR3 extends over 15 amino acids. In germline, CDR1 is LNHNV, CDR2 YYDKDF (reference sequence). In nucleotides, the CDR3 is TGTGCCACCAGCAGAGAACTGACAGGGAGCTACGAGCAGTACTTC. Protein sequence: CATSRELTGSYEQYF.

The V gene is TRBV5-6, the J gene TRBJ1-5; D might be TRBD1 (5 bases). The V gene lost 2 bases and the J gene lost 5 bases, with 20 bases spanning the gap. This CDR3 is 17 amino acids long. Per the germline V gene, CDR1 is SGHDT and CDR2 is YYEEEE. CDR3 sequence (DNA): TGTGCCAGCAGCTTCTACGGGGCAGGGAGGAAGGATCAGCCCCAGCATTTT. The encoded protein is CASSFYGAGRKDQPQHF.